The 5 T cell receptor beta chains below were found in one sample sequenced in a study of Ad26.COV2.S vaccination and SARS-CoV-2 variants. Treatment described: 19 received Ad26.COV2.S at low or high dose, single or two shots; five or six received placebo; per-sample allocation not given. Following the first vaccine or placebo injection, samples were taken on day 63. TCRdb's table, derived via immunoSEQ multiplex PCR, lists solely in-frame clones and lacks some. The sample lists some 640,000 clones; 80% to 90% were seen once. This material consisted of peripheral blood, taken in a trial of Ad26.COV2.S vaccine versus placebo. Every receptor here comes from a person aged 18-60 years who received the Ad26.COV2.S COVID-19 vaccine or a placebo.

CDR3 region: CASSPDSSGNEQFF. As DNA, the CDR3 is TGTGCCAGCAGCCCGGATTCGTCGGGGAATGAGCAGTTCTTC. The V and J genes are TRBV7-9 and TRBJ2-1; tentatively, D is TRBD2 (5 bases). V lost 5 bases, J lost 7 bases, and 15 bases lay in between. This CDR3 contains 14 residues. Germline CDR1 and CDR2: SEHNR and FQNEAQ (reference sequence).

The chain joins TRBV30 to TRBJ1-2, with D uncertain. The CDR3 is 13 amino acids. Trimming cost V 0 bases and J 2 bases, with 7 bases left between them. Germline loops: CDR1 GTSNPN, CDR2 SVGIG (reference sequence). The DNA of the CDR3 is TGTGCCTGGAGTGTAGAGTCAAACTATGGCTACACCTTC. Translation gives CAWSVESNYGYTF.

J is TRBJ2-7 and V is TRBV10-3, with 7 bases aligning to TRBD2. Losses at the gene ends were 7 bases for V and 1 base for J; bases not matched to a gene: 7. The CDR3 contains 14 residues. CDR1 and CDR2 from the germline V gene are ENHRY and SYGVKD. For the CDR3, the DNA is TGTGCCATCACTCCGGGACTACTGTCCTACGAGCAGTACTTC. Its protein product is CAITPGLLSYEQYF.

This sequence joins TRBV9 and TRBJ2-5; D remains unclear. V lost 0 bases and J 2 bases, leaving 17 bases between the germline ends. From germline, CDR1 is SGDLS and CDR2 YYNGEE. The CDR3 totals 17 residues. Here the CDR3 DNA reads TGTGCCAGCAGCGTAGGGGATTACGGTCAAGATCAAGAGACCCAGTACTTC. It encodes CASSVGDYGQDQETQYF.

This chain connects TRBV19 to TRBJ1-1; 8 bases line up with TRBD1. CDR3 size: 14 residues. V gave up 5 bases and J gave up 5 bases; unmatched junction bases: 7. CDR1 LNHDA and CDR2 SQIVND come from the germline V gene (reference sequence). The DNA of the CDR3 is TGTGCCAGTAGTCGGACAGGGTTTGGGACTGAAGCTTTCTTT. This encodes CASSRTGFGTEAFF.